These 16 T cell receptor beta chains were sequenced from one sample in a study of T cell changes during pregnancy in multiple sclerosis. The method was immunoSEQ multiplex PCR; TCRdb's version includes in-frame clones alone and lacks a portion of them. Among some 49,000 clones listed, almost 95% were seen once. The sample in question was CD4+ T cells from peripheral blood mononuclear cells, obtained in the second trimester of pregnancy. The receptors were sampled from a female donor in good health, enrolled as a control in a pregnancy study.

This chain links TRBV19 with TRBJ1-2; weak D call: TRBD1 (6 bases). Germline CDR1 and CDR2: LNHDA and SQIVND (reference sequence). V was clipped by 7 bases and J by 4 bases, with 16 bases between them. The length of the CDR3 is 14 residues. In DNA form, the CDR3 reads TGTGCCAGTACGAAGGAGAGACAGGCCTATGGCTACACCTTC. Residues: CASTKERQAYGYTF.

The genes are TRBV18 and TRBJ2-5; no clear D gene. There are 15 residues in the CDR3. Germline CDR1 and CDR2: KGHSH and LQKENI. The germline V and J ends were trimmed by 2 bases and 3 bases, with 13 bases remaining between them. The DNA of the CDR3 is TGTGCCAGCTCACCAATTCCTAGTATTGAAGAGACCCAGTACTTC. Amino acid sequence: CASSPIPSIEETQYF.

The rearrangement uses TRBV6-5 and TRBJ1-1; 7 nucleotides line up with TRBD1. Germline lookup yields CDR1 MNHEY and CDR2 SVGAGI. Germline trimming cut 5 bases from V and 6 bases from J; bases unmatched to any gene: 12. This CDR3 contains 15 residues. The CDR3 coding sequence is TGTGCCAGCAGTAGGGACAGATACCTCGAGCCTGAAGCTTTCTTT. Its protein product is CASSRDRYLEPEAFF.

The rearrangement joins TRBV4-3 to TRBJ1-2; D is perhaps TRBD1 (5 bases). CDR1 LGHNA and CDR2 YSLEER come from the germline V gene. The CDR3 sequence is 13 residues long. V was cut by 4 bases and J by 4 bases, with 10 bases left in between. DNA for the CDR3: TGCGCCAGCAGCCCGGGACTCTCCTATGGCTACACCTTC. It is translated as CASSPGLSYGYTF.

The genes are TRBV13 and TRBJ2-1; TRBD2 aligns across 11 bases. The CDR3 extends over 15 amino acids. With 2 bases clipped from V and 8 bases from J, the junction kept 5 bases outside the gene matches. Germline assignment: CDR1 PRHDT and CDR2 FYEKMQ (reference sequence). CDR3 region: CASSLRLAGGYEQFF. In DNA form, the CDR3 reads TGTGCCAGCAGCTTAAGGCTAGCGGGGGGCTATGAGCAGTTCTTC.

The chain has TRBV4-2 and TRBJ2-7, with D perhaps matching TRBD1 (5 bases). The CDR3 loop spans 12 amino acids. Per germline, CDR1 LGHNA and CDR2 YNFKEQ. The V end was cut by 4 bases, the J end by 5 bases, with 9 bases between. In nucleotides, the CDR3 is TGTGCCAGCAGCCGGCAGGGCAACGAGCAGTACTTC. Translated, it gives CASSRQGNEQYF.

The J gene is TRBJ1-2, the V gene TRBV19; D call uncertain. V lost 7 bases and J 8 bases, leaving 17 bases between the germline ends. Germline CDR1 reads LNHDA; CDR2 reads SQIVND (reference sequence). The CDR3 spans 13 residues. In nucleotides, the CDR3 is TGTGCCAGTAACCTCAACGCTCGAGGCGGCTACACCTTC. Its protein is CASNLNARGGYTF. Together with reference TRBV19 and TRBJ1-2, the CDR3 gives the full variable domain: DGGITQSPKYLFRKEGQNVTLSCEQNLNHDAMYWYRQDPGQGLRLIYYSQIVNDFQKGDIAEGYSVSREKKESFPLTVTSAQKNPTAFYLCASNLNARGGYTFGSGTRLTVV.

The sample holds a few counts of this clone. This chain connects TRBV7-9 to TRBJ1-1, with D perhaps TRBD1 (5 bases). The V gene's germline CDR1 is SEHNR and CDR2 FQNEAQ (reference sequence). Trimming took off 5 bases at V and 1 base at J, with 14 bases between the two ends. This CDR3 has 15 residues. CDR3 loop: CASSPDSLWNTEAFF. In nucleotides, the CDR3 is TGTGCCAGCAGCCCTGACAGTTTATGGAACACTGAAGCTTTCTTT. Based on the CDR3 plus reference TRBV7-9 and TRBJ1-1, the full variable domain is DTGVSQNPRHKITKRGQNVTFRCDPISEHNRLYWYRQTLGQGPEFLTYFQNEAQLEKSRLLSDRFSAERPKGSFSTLEIQRTEQGDSAMYLCASSPDSLWNTEAFFGQGTRLTVV.

The gene calls are TRBV5-6 and TRBJ1-4; D is perhaps TRBD1 (6 bases). Germline V lookup: CDR1 SGHDT, CDR2 YYEEEE. Deletions cut 5 bases from V and 8 bases from J, with 22 bases between. The CDR3 is made up of 16 amino acids. For the CDR3, the DNA is TGTGCCAGCAGTCCCGGGCCGAGAATTAGGGGGGAAAAACTGTTTTTT. Translating gives CASSPGPRIRGEKLFF.

CDR3 amino acids: CASSTRQGQGAREQYF. CDR3 sequence (DNA): TGTGCCAGCAGCACCCGTCAAGGGCAGGGGGCGCGTGAGCAGTACTTC. This chain links TRBV21-1 with TRBJ2-7; no check of the table's D call, TRBD1, against the DNA was made. TRBV21-1 is recorded as a pseudogene. The CDR3 is 16 amino acids.

The J gene is TRBJ1-2, the V gene TRBV4-3; 9 nucleotides agree with TRBD1. V was pared by 4 bases and J by 2 bases, with 2 bases of the junction left unmatched. This CDR3 is built from 14 residues. The germline V gene encodes CDR1 LGHNA and CDR2 YSLEER. CDR3 coding DNA: TGCGCCAGCAGCCGAGGACAGGGGAACTATGGCTACACCTTC. Translation gives CASSRGQGNYGYTF.

The chain couples TRBV7-2 to TRBJ2-1; the D gene is possibly TRBD1 (6 bases). Germline-derived CDR1 and CDR2 are SGHTA and FQGNSA. V lost 1 base and J lost 5, with 9 bases in between. The CDR3 runs 14 residues. CDR3 sequence: CASSLGQADNEQFF. In DNA, the CDR3 is TGTGCCAGCAGCTTAGGACAGGCCGACAATGAGCAGTTCTTC.

The gene calls are TRBV7-9 and TRBJ1-5; D perhaps matches TRBD1 (6 bases). V was trimmed by 4 bases and J by 0 bases, leaving 13 bases between them. The CDR3 loop spans 16 amino acids. Per the germline V gene, CDR1 is SEHNR and CDR2 is FQNEAQ (reference sequence). The CDR3 DNA is TGTGCCAGCAGCTCTGGACAGACCTATAGCAATCAGCCCCAGCATTTT. Translation: CASSSGQTYSNQPQHF.

This chain uses TRBV6-5 with TRBJ1-2; 9 nucleotides align to TRBD1. Trimming cost V 6 bases and J 3 bases; bases outside gene matches: 2. The CDR3 is 13 residues long. Germline V gene data show CDR1 as MNHEY and CDR2 as SVGAGI. The CDR3 spells CASRRDRDYGYTF. The DNA for the CDR3 is TGTGCCAGCAGACGGGACAGGGACTATGGCTACACCTTC.

The chain links TRBV19 to TRBJ2-5; 8 bases line up with TRBD2. The CDR3 has 15 amino acids. Germline CDR1 LNHDA, CDR2 SQIVND (reference sequence). V shed 6 bases, J shed 4 bases, and the junction held 10 bases outside the gene matches. For the CDR3, the DNA is TGTGCCAGTAGCAACAACCGGGGGGGCCGAGAGACCCAGTACTTC. Translation: CASSNNRGGRETQYF.

This clone was seen a handful of times. This chain connects TRBV27 to TRBJ2-1; 7 bases are a match to TRBD2. CDR1 is MNHEY, CDR2 SMNVEV, per germline (reference sequence). V lost 6 bases and J lost 4; bases outside the gene matches: 6. The CDR3 covers 14 residues. CDR3 bases: TGTGCCAGCAGGACGACTAGCAGTTACAATGAGCAGTTCTTC. Its translation is CASRTTSSYNEQFF.